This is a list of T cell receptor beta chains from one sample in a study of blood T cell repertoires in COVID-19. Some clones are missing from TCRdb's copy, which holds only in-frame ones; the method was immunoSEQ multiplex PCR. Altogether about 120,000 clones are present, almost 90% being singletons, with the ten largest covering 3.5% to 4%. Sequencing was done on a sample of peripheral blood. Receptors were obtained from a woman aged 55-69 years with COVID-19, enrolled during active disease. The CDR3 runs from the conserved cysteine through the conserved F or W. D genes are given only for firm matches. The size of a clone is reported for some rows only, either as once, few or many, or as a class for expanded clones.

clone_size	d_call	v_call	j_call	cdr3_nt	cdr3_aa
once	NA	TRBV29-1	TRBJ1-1	TGCAGCGTACACGGGGGTACTGAAGCTTTCTTT	CSVHGGTEAFF
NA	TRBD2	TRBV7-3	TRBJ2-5	TGTGCCAGCAGCCACGGGAGGGGTCCGGAAGAGACCCAGTACTTC	CASSHGRGPEETQYF
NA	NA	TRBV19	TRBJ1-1	TGTGCCAGTAGTATAGTCCGGGGGAAAGAAGCTTTCTTT	CASSIVRGKEAFF
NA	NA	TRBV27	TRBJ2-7	TGTGCCAGCAGTTCGATCGAGGGCTACGAGCAGTACTTC	CASSSIEGYEQYF
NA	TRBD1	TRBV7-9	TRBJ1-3	TGTGCCAGCAGCTTGGGACAGGGAGACTCTGGAAACACCATATATTTT	CASSLGQGDSGNTIYF
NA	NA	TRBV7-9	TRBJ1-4	TGTGCCAGCAGCTTTTTAAGAGGAGAAAAACTGTTTTTT	CASSFLRGEKLFF
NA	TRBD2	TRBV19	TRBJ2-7	TGTGCCAGTAGAGTTGCTAGCGGGAGACCAGAATACGAGCAGTACTTC	CASRVASGRPEYEQYF
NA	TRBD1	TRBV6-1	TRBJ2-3	TGTGCCAGCAGTGAGACAGGGGGCCCGAGGAGGACAGATACGCAGTATTTT	CASSETGGPRRTDTQYF
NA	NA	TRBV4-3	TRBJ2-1	TGCGCCAGCAGCCAAGATTCAACTAGTACCTACAATGAGCAGTTCTTC	CASSQDSTSTYNEQFF
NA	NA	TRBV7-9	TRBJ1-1	TGTGCCAGCAGCTTCTCCGGGATTAGGAGCACTGAAGCTTTCTTT	CASSFSGIRSTEAFF
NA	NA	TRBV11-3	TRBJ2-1	TGTGCCAGCAGCCTCCACCCGACTACAAAGGAGCAGTTCTTC	CASSLHPTTKEQFF
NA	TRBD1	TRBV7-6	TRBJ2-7	TGTGCCAGCAGCTTAGGGGACAGGTTTTTGCCGTACTTC	CASSLGDRFLPYF
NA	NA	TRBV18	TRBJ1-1	TGTGCCAGCTCACTCCTAGGGCAGGGGTCTGAAGCTTTCTTT	CASSLLGQGSEAFF
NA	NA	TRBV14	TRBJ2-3	TGTGCCAGCAGCCAAGTGATACAGCTTAGGGGGATCACAGATACGCAGTATTTT	CASSQVIQLRGITDTQYF
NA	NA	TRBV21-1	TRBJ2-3	TGTGCCAGCAGCTCAAGGACTAGCGGGGGGATAATCACAGATACGCAGTATTTT	CASSSRTSGGIITDTQYF
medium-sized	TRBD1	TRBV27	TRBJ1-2	TGTGCCAGCTCGACGCAGGGGGCCAACTATGGCTACACCTTC	CASSTQGANYGYTF
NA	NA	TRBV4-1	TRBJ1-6	TGCGCCAGCAGCCAAGTCAGGGGAACCTCCTATAATTCACCCCTCCACTTT	CASSQVRGTSYNSPLHF
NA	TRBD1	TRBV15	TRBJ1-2	TGTGCCACCAGCAGTAGGCAGGGGGCGTTTGGCTACACCTTC	CATSSRQGAFGYTF
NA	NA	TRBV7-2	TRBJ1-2	TGTGCCAGCAGCTCCAACAGCTATGGCTACACCTTC	CASSSNSYGYTF
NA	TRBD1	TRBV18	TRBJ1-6	TGTGCCAGCTCACCACTCTTTTCGGGACAGGGAGTCGGTTCACCCCTCCACTTT	CASSPLFSGQGVGSPLHF
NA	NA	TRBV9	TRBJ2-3	TGTGCCAGCAGCCCCCCTGAAGCCCCAGATACGCAGTATTTT	CASSPPEAPDTQYF
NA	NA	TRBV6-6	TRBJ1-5	TGTGCCAGCAGTTACTCGCGGGATCAGCCCCAGCATTTT	CASSYSRDQPQHF
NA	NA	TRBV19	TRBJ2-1	TGTGCCAGTGGCAGCGGACAGACATACAATGAGCAGTTCTTC	CASGSGQTYNEQFF
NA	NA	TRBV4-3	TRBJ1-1	TGCGCCAGCAGCCAAACAACGAACACTGAAGCTTTCTTT	CASSQTTNTEAFF
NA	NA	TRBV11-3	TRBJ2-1	TGTGCCAGCAGCTTAGTCGGCGGGGAAGAGCAGTTCTTC	CASSLVGGEEQFF
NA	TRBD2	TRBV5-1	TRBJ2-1	TGCGCCAGCAGCTTGGGGTATAGCGGGGAGAACAATGAGCAGTTCTTC	CASSLGYSGENNEQFF
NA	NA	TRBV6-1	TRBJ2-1	TGTGCCAGCAGTGAAGTTCCCGGGTCGCAGTTCTTC	CASSEVPGSQFF
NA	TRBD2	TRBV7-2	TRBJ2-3	TGTGCCAGCGGTTTGGAGCGGGGGGGGAGGTATTTT	CASGLERGGRYF
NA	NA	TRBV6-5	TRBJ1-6	TGTGCCAGCAGTTACTCAGGGGGACCCCTCCACTTT	CASSYSGGPLHF
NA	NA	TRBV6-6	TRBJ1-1	TGTGCCAGCATCCCCTCAGGGTACACTGAAGCTTTCTTT	CASIPSGYTEAFF
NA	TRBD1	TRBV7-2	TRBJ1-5	TGTGCTACCAGGGGGGATTATAGCAATCAGCCCCAGCATTTT	CATRGDYSNQPQHF
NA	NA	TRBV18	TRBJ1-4	TGTGCCAGCTCACCGAGACAGTTGAACGAAAAACTGTTTTTT	CASSPRQLNEKLFF
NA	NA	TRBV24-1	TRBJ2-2	TGTGCCACCAGTGATCGGAGTTCCGGGGAGCTGTTTTTT	CATSDRSSGELFF
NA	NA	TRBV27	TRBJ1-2	TGTGCCAGCAGTTTATCAGGGGGTTTTGGCTACACCTTC	CASSLSGGFGYTF
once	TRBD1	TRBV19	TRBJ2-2	TGTGCCAGTAGTATTCAGGGGGTTACCGGGGAGCTGTTTTTT	CASSIQGVTGELFF
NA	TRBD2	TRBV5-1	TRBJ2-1	TGCGCCAGCAGCTTAAGCGGGGGGTACCTGAATGAGCAGTTCTTC	CASSLSGGYLNEQFF
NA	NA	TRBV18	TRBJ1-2	TGTGCCAGCTCACCACCGCACTTTAACTATGGCTACACCTTC	CASSPPHFNYGYTF
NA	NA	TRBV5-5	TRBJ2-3	TGTGCCAGCAGCCGCGCCCGACAGCTATCAGATACGCAGTATTTT	CASSRARQLSDTQYF
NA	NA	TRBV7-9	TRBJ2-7	TGTGCCAGCAGCCGGACGGGGTCGAGCTCCTACGAGCAGTACTTC	CASSRTGSSSYEQYF
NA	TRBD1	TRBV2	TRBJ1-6	TGTGCCAGCAGTGTGGACAGGCCACATAATTCACCCCTCCACTTT	CASSVDRPHNSPLHF
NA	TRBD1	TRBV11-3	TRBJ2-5	TGTGCCAGCAGCTTGAGACAGGGGGAAGAGACCCAGTACTTC	CASSLRQGEETQYF
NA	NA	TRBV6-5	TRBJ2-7	TGTGCCAGCAGTTACTCTTCGGTGGCAGGGATGTACTTC	CASSYSSVAGMYF
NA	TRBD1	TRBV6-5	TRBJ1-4	TGTGCCAGCAGTTTCAGACAGGGTACGGGCTTAAAACTGTTTTTT	CASSFRQGTGLKLFF
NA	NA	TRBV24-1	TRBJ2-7	TGTGCCACCAGTGAATCAGGGTTAAAGCAGTACTTC	CATSESGLKQYF
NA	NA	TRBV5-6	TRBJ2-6	TGTGCCAGCAGGGCCTTTGGGGCCAACGTCCTGACTTTC	CASRAFGANVLTF
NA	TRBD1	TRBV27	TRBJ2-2	TGTGCCAGCATTAGGGGACAGCGGAACACCGGGGAGCTGTTTTTT	CASIRGQRNTGELFF
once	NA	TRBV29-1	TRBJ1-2	TGCAGCGTTGAAGACAGGGCCCGTGGCTACACCTTC	CSVEDRARGYTF
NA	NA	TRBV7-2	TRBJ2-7	TGTGCCAGCAGCCTCAACTCACCCCTTACAGGCTCCTACGAGCAGTACTTC	CASSLNSPLTGSYEQYF
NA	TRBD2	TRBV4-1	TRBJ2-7	TGCGCCAGCAGCCGAGGGACTAGCGGGGGGGCGGACGAGCAGTACTTC	CASSRGTSGGADEQYF
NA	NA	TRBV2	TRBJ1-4	TGTGCCAGCCGGCAGGGCCAGAGGGAAAAACTGTTTTTT	CASRQGQREKLFF
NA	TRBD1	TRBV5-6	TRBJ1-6	TGTGCCAGCAGCTTTGGGGTGGGACAGAGGAATTCACCCCTCCACTTT	CASSFGVGQRNSPLHF